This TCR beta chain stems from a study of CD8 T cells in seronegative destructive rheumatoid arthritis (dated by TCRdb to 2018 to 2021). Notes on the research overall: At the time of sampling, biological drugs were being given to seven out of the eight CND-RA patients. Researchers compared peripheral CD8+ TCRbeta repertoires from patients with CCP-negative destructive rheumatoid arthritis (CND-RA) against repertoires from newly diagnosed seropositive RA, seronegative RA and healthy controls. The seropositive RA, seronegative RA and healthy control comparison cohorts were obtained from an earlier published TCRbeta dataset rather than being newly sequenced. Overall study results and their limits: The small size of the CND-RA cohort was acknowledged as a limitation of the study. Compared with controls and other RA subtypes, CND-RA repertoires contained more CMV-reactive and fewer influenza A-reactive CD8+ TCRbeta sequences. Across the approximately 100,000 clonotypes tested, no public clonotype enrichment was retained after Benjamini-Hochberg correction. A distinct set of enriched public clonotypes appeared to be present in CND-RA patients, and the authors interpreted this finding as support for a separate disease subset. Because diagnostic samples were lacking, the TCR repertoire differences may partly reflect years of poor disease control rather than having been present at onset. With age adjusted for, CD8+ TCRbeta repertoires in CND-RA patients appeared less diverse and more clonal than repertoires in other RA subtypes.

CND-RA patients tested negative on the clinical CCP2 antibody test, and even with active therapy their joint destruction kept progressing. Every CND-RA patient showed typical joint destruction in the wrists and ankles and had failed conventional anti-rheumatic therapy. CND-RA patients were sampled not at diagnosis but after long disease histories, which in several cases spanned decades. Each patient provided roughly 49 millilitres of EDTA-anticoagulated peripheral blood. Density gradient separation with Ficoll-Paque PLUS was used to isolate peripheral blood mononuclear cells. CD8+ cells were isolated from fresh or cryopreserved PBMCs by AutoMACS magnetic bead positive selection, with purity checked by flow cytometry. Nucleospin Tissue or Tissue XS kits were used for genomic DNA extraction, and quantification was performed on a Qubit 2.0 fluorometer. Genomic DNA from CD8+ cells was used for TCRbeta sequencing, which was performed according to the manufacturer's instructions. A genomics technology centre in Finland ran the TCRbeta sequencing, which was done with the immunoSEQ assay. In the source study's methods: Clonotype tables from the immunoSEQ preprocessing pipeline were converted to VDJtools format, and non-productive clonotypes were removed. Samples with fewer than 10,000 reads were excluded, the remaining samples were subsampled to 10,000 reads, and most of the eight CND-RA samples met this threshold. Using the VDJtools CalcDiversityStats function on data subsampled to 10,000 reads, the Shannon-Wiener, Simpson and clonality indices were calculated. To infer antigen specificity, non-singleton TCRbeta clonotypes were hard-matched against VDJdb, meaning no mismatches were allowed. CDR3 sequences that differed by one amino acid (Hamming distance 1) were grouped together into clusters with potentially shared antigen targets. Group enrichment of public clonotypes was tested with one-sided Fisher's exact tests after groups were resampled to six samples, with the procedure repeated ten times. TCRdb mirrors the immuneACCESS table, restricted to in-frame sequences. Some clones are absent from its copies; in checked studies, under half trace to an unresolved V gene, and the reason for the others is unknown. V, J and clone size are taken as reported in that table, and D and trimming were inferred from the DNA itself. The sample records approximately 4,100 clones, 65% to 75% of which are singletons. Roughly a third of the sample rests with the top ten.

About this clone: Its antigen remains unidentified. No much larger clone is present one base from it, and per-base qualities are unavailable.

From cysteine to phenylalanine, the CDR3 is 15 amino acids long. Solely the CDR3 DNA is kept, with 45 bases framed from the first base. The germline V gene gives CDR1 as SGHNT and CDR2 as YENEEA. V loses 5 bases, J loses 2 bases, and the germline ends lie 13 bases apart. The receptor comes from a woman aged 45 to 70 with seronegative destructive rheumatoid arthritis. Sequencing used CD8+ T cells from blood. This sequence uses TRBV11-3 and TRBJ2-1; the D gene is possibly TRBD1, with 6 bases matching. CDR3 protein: CASSLRQAAYNEQFF. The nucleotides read TGTGCCAGCAGCCTACGACAGGCTGCCTACAATGAGCAGTTCTTC. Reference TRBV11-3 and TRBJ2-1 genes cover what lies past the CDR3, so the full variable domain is EAGVVQSPRYKIIEKKQPVAFWCNPISGHNTLYWYLQNLGQGPELLIRYENEEAVDDSQLPKDRFSAERLKGVDSTLKIQPAELGDSAVYLCASSLRQAAYNEQFFGPGTRLTVL.